One sample yielded the 8 T cell receptor beta chains listed below, sequenced in a study of cytomegalovirus exposure and HLA in healthy donors. PCR primers comprised 60 Vbeta and 13 Jbeta primers. Measured with immunoSEQ multiplex PCR; TCRdb has only the in-frame clones, and not every one. The repertoire includes about 140,000 clones, just under 85% of them detected once, and 1.2% to 1.5% sits in the top ten. Sequencing was carried out using PBMCs. The receptors shown here come from a man aged 25 to 45 in good health and CMV-seropositive.

The rearrangement joins TRBV14 to TRBJ2-5; D is undetermined. Gene TRBJ2-7 matches the end of the DNA better, so the J call may be wrong. This CDR3 has 15 residues. Germline-derived CDR1 and CDR2 are SGHDN and FVKESK. CDR3 sequence: CASSQGISRAYEQYF. DNA of the CDR3: TGTGCCAGCAGCCAAGGAATCTCGCGAGCCTACGAGCAGTACTTC.

V is TRBV2 and J is TRBJ1-5; D perhaps matches TRBD1 (5 bases). The CDR3 is made up of 15 amino acids. Trimming shortened V by 4 bases and J by 3 bases, and 13 bases separated the two germline ends. Germline V lookup: CDR1 SNHLY, CDR2 FYNNEI. The CDR3 sequence is CASSGGHGLNQPQHF. CDR3 in DNA: TGTGCCAGCAGTGGAGGACACGGCCTCAATCAGCCCCAGCATTTT.

The DNA for the CDR3 is TGTGCCAGCAGCCTTACCCTGACTAGCGGGGCCTTTGGTGAGCAGTTCTTC. Translating gives CASSLTLTSGAFGEQFF. The rearrangement links TRBV9 to TRBJ2-1, with 11 bases aligning to TRBD2. This CDR3 is built from 17 residues. CDR1 and CDR2 (germline): SGDLS, YYNGEE. Losses at the gene ends were 4 bases for V and 9 bases for J; bases not matched to a gene: 15.

Concerning this clone itself: The sample contains more than one DNA sequence encoding this CDR3. The chain has TRBV6-1 and TRBJ2-7; D unresolved. This CDR3 is 15 amino acids long. CDR1 is MNHNS and CDR2 is SASEGT in the germline V gene. Trimming left V 3 bases short and J 2 bases short, with 14 bases between. The DNA of the CDR3 is TGTGCCAGCAGTGATGGCCAGCGCTTAACCTACGAGCAGTACTTC. Protein product: CASSDGQRLTYEQYF.

The chain links TRBV6-5 to TRBJ1-2; 9 bases are a match to TRBD1. CDR1 and CDR2 from the germline V gene are MNHEY and SVGAGI. The CDR3 contains 14 residues. The V gene end was trimmed by 4 bases and the J gene end by 6 bases; junction bases not matched to a gene: 6. This CDR3 is CASSSTGGRDGYTF. In DNA form, the CDR3 reads TGTGCCAGCAGTTCGACAGGGGGAAGGGATGGCTACACCTTC.

CDR3 DNA sequence: TGTGCCAGCAGTACTGGGACAGGGAATGAAAAACTGTTTTTT. This codes for CASSTGTGNEKLFF. The chain uses TRBV7-2 and TRBJ1-4, with 9 bases matching TRBD1. The V segment lost 6 bases and the J segment 5 bases; nucleotides outside the gene matches: 4. The CDR3 has 14 residues. Germline assignment: CDR1 SGHTA and CDR2 FQGNSA.

The chain uses TRBV4-1 and TRBJ1-2, with 10 positions matching TRBD1. CDR1 is MGHRA and CDR2 is YSYEKL in the germline V gene. V lost 1 base, J lost 8 bases, and 7 bases stayed unmatched. CDR3 length: 15 residues. The CDR3 DNA reads TGCGCCAGCAGCCAAGGGACAGGGGGAAGAGGAGGCTACACCTTC. Protein sequence: CASSQGTGGRGGYTF.

The chain has TRBV6-6 and TRBJ1-4; 8 bases fit TRBD1. The CDR3 extends over 13 amino acids. Trimming at V came to 6 bases and at J to 8 bases, leaving 5 bases not matched to a gene. CDR1 MNHNY and CDR2 SVGAGI come from the germline V gene (reference sequence). Here the CDR3 DNA reads TGTGCCAGCAGGCTGACAGGGGACGAAAAACTGTTTTTT. This sequence encodes CASRLTGDEKLFF.